One and the same sample provided the 20 T cell receptor beta chains below, sequenced in a study of PD-1 blockade in classical Hodgkin lymphoma. Time point reported: cycle 4 day 1 (C4D1), after less than seven weeks of nivolumab. All patients experienced relapse after autologous stem cell transplantation, and brentuximab vedotin exposure was variable. Sequencing used immunoSEQ multiplex PCR; TCRdb keeps in-frame clones, though not all of them. This sample carries tens of thousands of clones, 80% of them seen once, and the ten largest clones take about a fifth. Sequencing used peripheral blood mononuclear cells (PBMCs), obtained before the fourth cycle of nivolumab. Every receptor here comes from a human donor with classical Hodgkin lymphoma.

The DNA of the CDR3 is TGTGCCAGCATATGGGGTTGGAACACTGAAGCTTTCTTT. This gives the protein CASIWGWNTEAFF. The V gene is TRBV5-6, the J gene TRBJ1-1; unclear D gene. Trimming stripped 6 bases from V and 1 base from J, with 10 bases between. CDR1 is SGHDT, CDR2 YYEEEE, per germline. The CDR3 is made up of 13 amino acids.

J is TRBJ2-3 and V is TRBV5-1, with 11 positions matching TRBD2. This CDR3 spans 17 amino acids. In germline, CDR1 is SGHRS, CDR2 YFSETQ. With 0 bases clipped from V and 0 bases from J, the junction kept 3 bases outside the gene matches. DNA of the CDR3: TGCGCCAGCAGCTTGGGACTAGCGGGGTCTAGCACAGATACGCAGTATTTT. This translates into CASSLGLAGSSTDTQYF.

This clone was seen only once. The chain carries TRBV27 and TRBJ2-3; D is ambiguous. This CDR3 is 12 amino acids long. The germline V gene has CDR1 MNHEY and CDR2 SMNVEV (reference sequence). Trimming cost V 4 bases and J 5 bases, with 7 bases left between them. This CDR3 reads CASSSSGDTQYF. CDR3 DNA sequence: TGTGCCAGCAGTTCCTCGGGAGATACGCAGTATTTT.

The V gene is TRBV5-1, the J gene TRBJ1-3, with D perhaps matching TRBD1 (5 bases). Germline values: CDR1 SGHRS, CDR2 YFSETQ. Trimming left V 1 base short and J 0 bases short, with 11 bases between. The CDR3 has 16 amino acids. CDR3 amino acids: CASSLIPGRSGNTIYF. Written as DNA, the CDR3 is TGCGCCAGCAGCTTGATCCCGGGACGCTCTGGAAACACCATATATTTT.

In this sample, this clone turned up once. This chain connects TRBV7-2 to TRBJ2-4; 10 nucleotides align to TRBD1. V was clipped by 5 bases and J by 3 bases; unmatched bases: 7. Germline CDR1 SGHTA, CDR2 FQGNSA. The CDR3 is 16 residues long. The DNA of the CDR3 is TGTGCCAGCAGCCCGCGGACAGGGGGACTCAAAAACATTCAGTACTTC. Protein sequence: CASSPRTGGLKNIQYF.

The rearrangement uses TRBV19 and TRBJ2-5; TRBD1 matches 11 bases. V gave up 10 bases and J gave up 5 bases; unmatched junction bases: 9. Germline V gene lookup returns CDR1 LNHDA and CDR2 SQIVND (reference sequence). The length of the CDR3 is 14 residues. CDR3 in DNA: TGTGCCACTCAGGACAGGGGGCTCGGGGAGACCCAGTACTTC. It is translated as CATQDRGLGETQYF.

The count of this clone is one. The chain carries TRBV6-6 and TRBJ2-7; tentative D call: TRBD1 (6 bases). CDR1 is MNHNY and CDR2 is SVGAGI in the germline V gene (reference sequence). CDR3 size: 12 residues. Trimming left V 5 bases short and J 6 bases short, with 11 bases between. CDR3 bases: TGTGCCAGCAGTCCACAGGGTCGCGAGCAGTACTTC. Residues: CASSPQGREQYF.

The CDR3 DNA reads TGTGCCAGCAGCTACCCTGACAGGGTAAACACTGAAGCTTTCTTT. It specifies CASSYPDRVNTEAFF. The chain employs TRBV5-6 and TRBJ1-1, with TRBD1 matching 7 bases. There are 15 residues in the CDR3. V shed 3 bases and J 2 bases; nucleotides not matched to a gene: 7. CDR1 is SGHDT and CDR2 is YYEEEE in the germline V gene.

This clone was observed once. This CDR3 is CASSPMGQSTDTQYF. CDR3 in DNA: TGTGCCAGCTCACCAATGGGACAGAGCACAGATACGCAGTATTTT. The chain recombines TRBV18 with TRBJ2-3; 7 positions match TRBD1. Germline values: CDR1 KGHSH, CDR2 LQKENI. The CDR3 length is 15 residues. V lost 2 bases and J lost 0; bases outside the gene matches: 2. Based on the CDR3 plus reference TRBV18 and TRBJ2-3, the full variable domain is NAGVMQNPRHLVRRRGQEARLRCSPMKGHSHVYWYRQLPEEGLKFMVYLQKENIIDESGMPKERFSAEFPKEGPSILRIQQVVRGDSAAYFCASSPMGQSTDTQYFGPGTRLTVL.

The chain has TRBV7-8 and TRBJ2-7; 7 bases agree with TRBD2. V lost 6 bases, J lost 7 bases, and 12 bases stayed unmatched. In germline, CDR1 is SGHVS, CDR2 FQNEAQ. The CDR3 totals 14 residues. The CDR3 loop reads CASRPGLVVGEQYF. As DNA, the CDR3 is TGTGCCAGCAGACCTGGACTAGTGGTTGGAGAGCAGTACTTC.

This clone was counted a few times. This chain connects TRBV7-2 to TRBJ2-3, with 10 bases fitting TRBD2. The CDR3 sequence is 18 residues long. CDR1 is SGHTA, CDR2 FQGNSA, per germline. V shed 0 bases and J 4 bases; nucleotides not matched to a gene: 10. CDR3 in DNA: TGTGCCAGCAGCTTAGCGGCTAGCGGGGGTGGTGTGGCAGATACGCAGTATTTT. This gives the protein CASSLAASGGGVADTQYF.

The chain uses TRBV12-5 and TRBJ2-7, with D perhaps assigned TRBD1 or TRBD2 (5 bases each). There are 15 residues in the CDR3. CDR1 is LGHNT and CDR2 is FRNRAP in the germline V gene. The V end was cut by 7 bases, the J end by 3 bases, with 19 bases between. This chain's CDR3 is CASAGPRGSLYEQYF. CDR3 DNA: TGTGCTAGTGCCGGGCCGAGGGGCTCACTCTACGAGCAGTACTTC.

This chain connects TRBV7-2 to TRBJ1-3; D uncertain. In germline, CDR1 is SGHTA, CDR2 FQGNSA. Trimming shortened V by 2 bases and J by 4 bases, and 12 bases separated the two germline ends. CDR3 length equals 15 residues. CDR3 region: CASSLQVGKGNTIYF. The CDR3, as DNA: TGTGCCAGCAGCTTACAGGTCGGAAAGGGAAACACCATATATTTT.

The chain couples TRBV27 to TRBJ2-7, with 8 bases aligning to TRBD1. CDR1 and CDR2 from the germline V gene are MNHEY and SMNVEV (reference sequence). The CDR3 sequence is 17 residues long. The V and J ends lost 2 bases and 0 bases, in that order; junction bases with no gene match: 9. The CDR3 sequence: CASSLTSTGESSYEQYF. Written as DNA, the CDR3 is TGTGCCAGCAGTTTAACCTCGACAGGGGAAAGCTCCTACGAGCAGTACTTC.

The rearrangement joins TRBV5-1 to TRBJ1-6, with D maybe TRBD1 (5 bases). This CDR3 spans 15 amino acids. Germline CDR1 and CDR2: SGHRS and YFSETQ. Trimming shortened V by 1 base and J by 10 bases, and 15 bases separated the two germline ends. CDR3 sequence (DNA): TGCGCCAGCAGCTTGAAGGGGAGACAAGAGTCACCCCTCCACTTT. Translation gives CASSLKGRQESPLHF.

The CDR3 spells CASSLAPQGGTGELFF. DNA of the CDR3: TGTGCCAGCAGCTTAGCCCCACAGGGAGGCACCGGGGAGCTGTTTTTT. V usage is TRBV7-2 and J usage is TRBJ2-2, with D possibly called TRBD1 or TRBD2 (6 bases each). Trimming took off 0 bases at V and 4 bases at J, with 12 bases between the two ends. The germline V gene encodes CDR1 SGHTA and CDR2 FQGNSA. The CDR3 totals 16 residues.

The genes are TRBV5-3 and TRBJ2-1; D possibly uses TRBD1 or TRBD2 (5 bases each). Being an ORF, TRBV5-3 has a function that is uncertain. There are 13 residues in the CDR3. V was clipped by 8 bases and J by 7 bases, with 16 bases between them. The CDR3 loop reads CASNRDPSNEQFF. CDR3 coding DNA: TGTGCCAGTAACCGGGACCCTTCAAATGAGCAGTTCTTC.

The chain recombines TRBV28 with TRBJ2-3; perhaps TRBD2 as D (7 bases). Deletions cut 6 bases from V and 4 bases from J, with 17 bases between. The CDR3 is 15 residues long. CDR1 is MDHEN and CDR2 is SYDVKM in the germline V gene. CDR3 in amino acids: CASRYLGGGSDTQYF. The CDR3 DNA sequence: TGTGCCAGCAGGTACCTTGGCGGGGGCTCAGATACGCAGTATTTT.

The J gene is TRBJ2-3, the V gene TRBV7-6; the match to TRBD2 covers 7 bases. Unmatched junction bases numbered 6, after V lost 3 bases and J lost 0 bases. CDR3 length: 16 amino acids. Germline-derived CDR1 and CDR2 are SGHVS and FNYEAQ. For the CDR3, the DNA is TGTGCCAGCAGCTTCCGGCGGGGGTCTAGCACAGATACGCAGTATTTT. Translation: CASSFRRGSSTDTQYF. Full variable domain (remainder filled in from reference TRBV7-6 and TRBJ2-3): GAGVSQSPRYKVTKRGQDVALRCDPISGHVSLYWYRQALGQGPEFLTYFNYEAQQDKSGLPNDRFSAERPEGSISTLTIQRTEQRDSAMYRCASSFRRGSSTDTQYFGPGTRLTVL.

CDR3 residues: CASSLAGLNNEQFF. The CDR3 bases are TGTGCCAGCAGCTTAGCGGGACTGAACAATGAGCAGTTCTTC. The chain recombines TRBV7-8 with TRBJ2-1; perhaps TRBD2 as D (6 bases). CDR3 length: 14 amino acids. Trimming shortened V by 0 bases and J by 5 bases, and 8 bases separated the two germline ends. Germline V gives CDR1 SGHVS, CDR2 FQNEAQ.